This record covers a single T cell receptor beta chain. Its antigen is not known. TCR libraries were prepared from 3,500 to 4,500 ng total RNA each. Across eight separate reactions for each sample, cDNA was made. TCRdb reprocessed the 5' RACE reads, with one entry per CDR3 protein and no DNA. The listing contains 170,000 or so distinct CDR3 sequences. The data were taken from a study of monozygotic twins with inflammatory bowel disease. Broader study findings: Differing immunosuppressive treatments may have added variability to patient repertoires.

Blood samples of around 2.5 ml were drawn from every donor. The CDR3 runs 12 residues. Germline V gene sequence: CDR1 ENHRY, CDR2 SYGVKD. Sequenced: blood. This clonotype was obtained from a human donor with ulcerative colitis or Crohn's disease, or a healthy co-twin of an affected twin (not recorded which). The chain couples TRBV10-3 to TRBJ2-7. The CDR3 spells CAISELSYEQYF.